These 27 T cell receptor beta chains were all obtained from the same sample, sequenced in a study of blood T cell repertoires in COVID-19. TCRdb keeps only in-frame clones here, not all; method: immunoSEQ multiplex PCR. The sample holds roughly 50,000 clones, about nine tenths seen once. The specimen sequenced was peripheral blood. The receptor set was obtained from a man aged 65-85 years with acute or convalescent COVID-19.

The CDR3 nucleotides are TGTGCCACCAGCAGAGATTCAAGGGGTAACTATGGCTACACCTTC. It specifies CATSRDSRGNYGYTF. The chain carries TRBV15 and TRBJ1-2; D may be TRBD1 (5 bases). The CDR3 runs 15 residues. Per the germline V gene, CDR1 is LNHNV and CDR2 is YYDKDF (reference sequence). Trimming took off 0 bases at V and 1 base at J, with 9 bases between the two ends. Using reference TRBV15 and TRBJ1-2 for the parts outside the CDR3, the full variable domain is DAMVIQNPRYQVTQFGKPVTLSCSQTLNHNVMYWYQQKSSQAPKLLFHYYDKDFNNEADTPDNFQSRRPNTSFCFLDIRSPGLGDTAMYLCATSRDSRGNYGYTFGSGTRLTVV.

The chain couples TRBV7-2 to TRBJ1-4; 9 bases match TRBD1. The CDR3 totals 14 residues. Germline V gene sequence: CDR1 SGHTA, CDR2 FQGNSA. V lost 1 base and J lost 8; bases outside the gene matches: 2. As DNA, the CDR3 is TGTGCCAGCAGCTTAGACAGGGGGCGGGAAAAACTGTTTTTT. It translates to CASSLDRGREKLFF.

This chain connects TRBV2 to TRBJ2-7; no firm D call. CDR1 SNHLY and CDR2 FYNNEI come from the germline V gene. V was trimmed by 6 bases and J by 4 bases, leaving 10 bases between them. The CDR3 extends over 12 amino acids. This CDR3 is CASSSTGYEQYV. CDR3 nucleotide sequence: TGTGCCAGCAGCTCCACCGGTTACGAGCAGTACGTC.

The chain joins TRBV5-1 to TRBJ2-1, with TRBD2 matching 11 bases. Per germline, CDR1 SGHRS and CDR2 YFSETQ. The V and J ends lost 4 bases and 4 bases, in that order; junction bases with no gene match: 4. The CDR3 runs to 15 residues. This chain's CDR3 is CASSPTSGIYNEQFF. The CDR3 DNA is TGCGCCAGCAGCCCGACTAGCGGGATTTACAATGAGCAGTTCTTC.

The chain carries TRBV28 and TRBJ1-2; 9 bases line up with TRBD1. Germline assignment: CDR1 MDHEN and CDR2 SYDVKM. The trim removed 5 bases at V and 8 bases at J, leaving 12 bases unmatched. This CDR3 comprises 15 residues. CDR3 DNA: TGTGCCAGCAGTCCCCCTCACGGGACAGGGAAAGGCTACACCTTC. Encoded protein: CASSPPHGTGKGYTF.

The chain combines TRBV11-2 with TRBJ1-6; 12 bases match TRBD1. The V segment lost 4 bases and the J segment 10 bases; nucleotides outside the gene matches: 8. The CDR3 length is 16 residues. Per the germline V gene, CDR1 is SGHAT and CDR2 is FQNNGV. In nucleotides, the CDR3 is TGTGCCAGCAGCTACCGGGACAGGGGGCGAGGGTCACCCCTCCACTTT. Translation gives CASSYRDRGRGSPLHF. Variable domain in full (rest from reference TRBV11-2 and TRBJ1-6): EAGVAQSPRYKIIEKRQSVAFWCNPISGHATLYWYQQILGQGPKLLIQFQNNGVVDDSQLPKDRFSAERLKGVDSTLKIQPAKLEDSAVYLCASSYRDRGRGSPLHFGNGTRLTVT.

The J gene is TRBJ2-3, the V gene TRBV7-6; 7 bases are shared with TRBD2. The J segment lost 2 bases and the V segment lost 5 bases, leaving 13 bases of the junction unmatched. The length of the CDR3 is 17 residues. The germline gives CDR1 SGHVS, CDR2 FNYEAQ. The CDR3 protein is CASSRQAAGVFTDTQYF. The CDR3 DNA reads TGTGCCAGCAGCCGCCAGGCGGCGGGGGTTTTCACAGATACGCAGTATTTT.

The gene calls are TRBV4-1 and TRBJ2-2, with a weak D call TRBD2 (5 bases). Between the trimmed V and J ends, which lost 2 bases and 2 bases, there was a span of 18 bases. The CDR3 totals 18 residues. The germline V gene encodes CDR1 MGHRA and CDR2 YSYEKL. CDR3 sequence (DNA): TGCGCCAGCAGCCAAAGGGTGAATGACGGGATCAACACCGGGGAGCTGTTTTTT. Translation: CASSQRVNDGINTGELFF.

The rearrangement joins TRBV4-3 to TRBJ2-5, with 10 bases lining up with TRBD2. CDR1 is LGHNA, CDR2 YSLEER, per germline. The CDR3 loop spans 17 amino acids. Trimming took 4 bases from V and 1 from J; bases not matched to a gene: 9. CDR3 nucleotide sequence: TGCGCCAGCAGCCCCTGGCTAGCGGGGGACCTCCAAGAGACCCAGTACTTC. Encoded protein: CASSPWLAGDLQETQYF.

The chain uses TRBV5-6 and TRBJ2-2, with TRBD2 matching 10 bases. V was clipped by 4 bases and J by 3 bases; unmatched bases: 9. This CDR3 has 17 amino acids. Germline CDR1 is SGHDT and CDR2 is YYEEEE. For the CDR3, the DNA is TGTGCCAGCAGCCCGGGTCTAGCGGGGGCCTACACCGGGGAGCTGTTTTTT. It codes for CASSPGLAGAYTGELFF.

This rearrangement joins TRBV3-1 (or the pseudogene TRBV3-2) to TRBJ1-1, with 7 bases aligning to TRBD1. Germline-derived CDR1 and CDR2 are LGHDT and YNNKEL (reference sequence). The CDR3 is 14 amino acids. V was pared by 1 base and J by 4 bases, with 3 bases of the junction left unmatched. Written as DNA, the CDR3 is TGTGCCAGCAGCCAAGTGACAGGGACCACTGAAGCTTTCTTT. Protein product: CASSQVTGTTEAFF.

The V and J genes are TRBV10-1 and TRBJ2-1; possibly TRBD1 for D (5 bases). The CDR3 has 14 residues. From germline, CDR1 is WNHNN and CDR2 SYGVQD (reference sequence). V gave up 6 bases and J gave up 0 bases, with 9 bases separating them. CDR3 sequence reads: CASSTGSSYNEQFF. The CDR3 DNA follows: TGCGCCAGCAGCACAGGAAGCTCCTACAATGAGCAGTTCTTC.

The chain has TRBV20-1 and TRBJ2-1; tentative D call: TRBD2 (6 bases). CDR3 length equals 14 residues. V dropped 3 bases and J dropped 4 bases, with 13 bases sitting between them. Germline CDR1 and CDR2: DFQATT and SNEGSKA (reference sequence). Written as DNA, the CDR3 is TGCAGTGCTAGTTACGGGAGCGATTACAATGAGCAGTTCTTC. It yields the protein CSASYGSDYNEQFF.

This chain uses TRBV5-6 with TRBJ1-1, with TRBD1 matching 7 bases. The CDR3 length is 15 residues. V shed 1 base and J 6 bases; nucleotides not matched to a gene: 9. Germline CDR1 and CDR2: SGHDT and YYEEEE. The CDR3 loop is CASSLIGGAFSEAFF. The CDR3 nucleotides read TGTGCCAGCAGCTTGATAGGGGGCGCCTTTTCTGAAGCTTTCTTT. The full variable domain, its missing parts supplied by reference TRBV5-6 and TRBJ1-1, is DAGVTQSPTHLIKTRGQQVTLRCSPKSGHDTVSWYQQALGQGPQFIFQYYEEEERQRGNFPDRFSGHQFPNYSSELNVNALLLGDSALYLCASSLIGGAFSEAFFGQGTRLTVV.

The gene calls are TRBV7-6 and TRBJ2-6; D is possibly TRBD1 (6 bases). Trimming stripped 5 bases from V and 4 bases from J, with 15 bases between. The germline gives CDR1 SGHVS, CDR2 FNYEAQ. The CDR3 totals 16 residues. The CDR3 region has the DNA TGTGCCAGCAGCCCCACAGGGTTCTCCGGGGCCAACGTCCTGACTTTC. Amino acids: CASSPTGFSGANVLTF. Using reference TRBV7-6 and TRBJ2-6 for the parts outside the CDR3, the full variable domain is GAGVSQSPRYKVTKRGQDVALRCDPISGHVSLYWYRQALGQGPEFLTYFNYEAQQDKSGLPNDRFSAERPEGSISTLTIQRTEQRDSAMYRCASSPTGFSGANVLTFGAGSRLTVL.

The CDR3 sequence: CASRSRGSTDTQYF. CDR3 nucleotides: TGTGCCAGCAGATCGCGGGGGAGCACAGATACGCAGTATTTT. The chain recombines TRBV4-2 with TRBJ2-3, with TRBD2 matching 7 bases. Losses at the gene ends were 6 bases for V and 0 bases for J; bases not matched to a gene: 3. The CDR3 is made up of 14 amino acids. Germline assignment: CDR1 LGHNA and CDR2 YNFKEQ.

In this sample, this clone turned up a few times. This chain links TRBV19 with TRBJ2-6, with 11 bases aligning to TRBD1. V gave up 5 bases and J gave up 4 bases; unmatched junction bases: 10. In germline, CDR1 is LNHDA, CDR2 SQIVND (reference sequence). The CDR3 has 18 amino acids. The CDR3 sequence: CASSSPDRGRAGANVLTF. CDR3 DNA sequence: TGTGCCAGTAGTTCCCCGGACAGGGGGCGGGCCGGGGCCAACGTCCTGACTTTC.

This clone came up once. This chain joins TRBV19 and TRBJ1-1; D uncertain. CDR1 and CDR2 (germline): LNHDA, SQIVND (reference sequence). V lost 7 bases and J 0 bases, leaving 15 bases between the germline ends. This CDR3 has 15 amino acids. CDR3 protein: CASTWRASMNTEAFF. CDR3 nucleotide sequence: TGTGCCAGTACCTGGAGGGCCTCAATGAACACTGAAGCTTTCTTT.

The chain recombines TRBV7-2 with TRBJ1-1; perhaps TRBD1 as D (5 bases). Trimming took off 2 bases at V and 3 bases at J, with 10 bases between the two ends. The CDR3 has 14 amino acids. In germline, CDR1 is SGHTA, CDR2 FQGNSA. The CDR3 sequence is CASSLLAGDTEAFF. The CDR3 DNA reads as TGTGCCAGCAGCTTATTGGCGGGGGACACTGAAGCTTTCTTT.

The chain uses TRBV24-1 and TRBJ1-1, with D uncertain. This CDR3 has 14 residues. The V end lost 4 bases, the J end lost 1 base, and 9 bases lay between the germline ends. Germline V CDR1 and CDR2: KGHDR, SFDVKD. CDR3 sequence: CATSDQAGNTEAFF. CDR3 nucleotide sequence: TGTGCCACCAGTGACCAGGCTGGGAACACTGAAGCTTTCTTT.

The chain joins TRBV5-4 to TRBJ1-2; D is unclear. The CDR3 is made up of 19 amino acids. V lost 0 bases, J lost 3 bases, and 24 bases lay in between. CDR1 is SGHNT and CDR2 is YYREEE in the germline V gene (reference sequence). The CDR3 here is CASSLGGGVRLLYDYGYTF. The CDR3 DNA is TGTGCCAGCAGCTTGGGAGGCGGGGTCCGCCTCCTGTACGACTATGGCTACACCTTC.

V gene TRBV21-1 combines with J gene TRBJ2-7; the table gives TRBD2 as D, unverified against the DNA. TRBV21-1 is a pseudogene locus. The CDR3 has 21 residues. CDR3 in amino acids: CASSAEGPTSGRATRHYEQYF. DNA of the CDR3: TGTGCCAGCAGCGCGGAAGGCCCGACTAGCGGGAGGGCCACCCGACACTACGAGCAGTACTTC.

The CDR3 bases are TGTGCCAGCGACACCGCCGGGACAGGGGTCACCTACGAGCAGTACTTC. Amino acid sequence: CASDTAGTGVTYEQYF. The V call is TRBV19, the J call TRBJ2-7, with 10 bases aligning to TRBD1. Germline CDR1 and CDR2: LNHDA and SQIVND (reference sequence). The V gene end was trimmed by 9 bases and the J gene end by 2 bases; junction bases not matched to a gene: 13. This CDR3 contains 16 residues. Using reference TRBV19 and TRBJ2-7 for the parts outside the CDR3, the full variable domain is DGGITQSPKYLFRKEGQNVTLSCEQNLNHDAMYWYRQDPGQGLRLIYYSQIVNDFQKGDIAEGYSVSREKKESFPLTVTSAQKNPTAFYLCASDTAGTGVTYEQYFGPGTRLTVT.

This chain connects TRBV28 to TRBJ2-1; no firm D call. This CDR3 has 13 amino acids. Germline-derived CDR1 and CDR2 are MDHEN and SYDVKM. V lost 4 bases and J 7 bases, leaving 11 bases between the germline ends. CDR3: CASSSPAQNEQFF. The DNA for the CDR3 is TGTGCCAGCAGTTCCCCTGCCCAGAATGAGCAGTTCTTC.

The chain combines TRBV7-2 with TRBJ2-3; D is possibly TRBD2 (5 bases). Trimming cost V 1 base and J 9 bases, with 11 bases left between them. The germline V gene has CDR1 SGHTA and CDR2 FQGNSA. This CDR3 region has 13 residues. In nucleotides, the CDR3 is TGTGCCAGCAGCTTAGAGAACGGCGGGACGCAGTATTTT. Encoded protein: CASSLENGGTQYF.

The rearrangement joins TRBV7-2 to TRBJ2-1; TRBD2 agrees at 11 bases. Germline V CDR1 and CDR2: SGHTA, FQGNSA. J gave up 4 bases and V 5 bases, and 4 bases lay outside the gene matches. The CDR3 loop spans 15 amino acids. This CDR3 reads CASSPTSGGYNEQFF. As DNA, the CDR3 is TGTGCCAGCAGCCCTACTAGCGGGGGTTACAATGAGCAGTTCTTC.

The rearrangement joins TRBV3-1 (or the pseudogene TRBV3-2) to TRBJ1-5; no firm D call. The ends were cut back, 4 bases at V and 6 bases at J, with 7 bases in the middle. From germline, CDR1 is LGHDT and CDR2 YNNKEL (reference sequence). This CDR3 spans 12 amino acids. This CDR3 is CASSLLGQPQHF. CDR3 DNA sequence: TGTGCCAGCAGCCTCCTAGGTCAGCCCCAGCATTTT.